Presented here are 4 T cell receptor beta chains from one specimen sequenced in a study of blood T cell repertoires in COVID-19. Produced via immunoSEQ multiplex PCR; TCRdb's table is partial and in-frame only. The sample carries approximately 240,000 clones, around nine tenths recorded once. Input material: peripheral blood. The receptors shown here come from a woman aged 40 to 50 who had recovered from COVID-19.

The chain combines TRBV7-2 with TRBJ2-7, with 7 bases aligning to TRBD2. The CDR3 runs 14 residues. V was pared by 1 base and J by 5 bases, with 5 bases of the junction left unmatched. Germline CDR1 SGHTA, CDR2 FQGNSA. CDR3 nucleotide sequence: TGTGCCAGCAGCTTAGTGGGACTACATGACGAGCAGTACTTC. Amino acids: CASSLVGLHDEQYF.

The chain joins TRBV3-1 (or the pseudogene TRBV3-2) to TRBJ1-3; possibly TRBD1 for D (6 bases). CDR3 size: 17 residues. Trimming removed 1 base at V and 0 bases at J, with 13 bases between. Germline loops: CDR1 LGHDT, CDR2 YNNKEL (reference sequence). The CDR3 protein is CASSQGVAGASGNTIYF. The CDR3 DNA is TGTGCCAGCAGCCAAGGGGTCGCGGGGGCCTCTGGAAACACCATATATTTT.

The J gene is TRBJ2-5, the V gene TRBV5-6; 16 bases match TRBD2. CDR1 is SGHDT and CDR2 is YYEEEE in the germline V gene. V lost 0 bases and J lost 2; bases outside the gene matches: 4. The CDR3 is made up of 18 amino acids. The CDR3 sequence: CASSLGGLAGGRQETQYF. In DNA, the CDR3 is TGTGCCAGCAGCTTGGGGGGACTAGCGGGAGGGAGGCAAGAGACCCAGTACTTC.

The chain carries TRBV28 and TRBJ2-7; 7 nucleotides line up with TRBD1. The CDR3 covers 15 residues. CDR1 and CDR2 (germline): MDHEN, SYDVKM. Trimming removed 6 bases from V and 2 bases from J; junction bases left unmatched: 10. The CDR3 loop reads CASSSTGQSPYEQYF. CDR3 nucleotides: TGTGCCAGCAGCTCCACGGGACAGTCTCCCTACGAGCAGTACTTC.